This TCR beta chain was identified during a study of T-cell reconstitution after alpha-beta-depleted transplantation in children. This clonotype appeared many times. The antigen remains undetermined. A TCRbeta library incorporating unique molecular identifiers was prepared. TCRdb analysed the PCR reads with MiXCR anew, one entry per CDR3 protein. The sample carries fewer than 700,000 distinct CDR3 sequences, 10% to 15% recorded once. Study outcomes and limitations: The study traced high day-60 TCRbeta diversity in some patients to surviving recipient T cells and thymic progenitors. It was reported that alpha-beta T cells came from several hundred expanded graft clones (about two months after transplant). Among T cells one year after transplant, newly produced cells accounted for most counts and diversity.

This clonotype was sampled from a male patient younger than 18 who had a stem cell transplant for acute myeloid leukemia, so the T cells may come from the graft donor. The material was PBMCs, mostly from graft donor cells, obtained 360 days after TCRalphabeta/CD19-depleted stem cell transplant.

The CDR3 spells CASSPTGGDYNEQFF. The CDR3 DNA reads as TGTGCCAGCAGCCCGACAGGGGGCGACTACAATGAGCAGTTCTTC. This chain joins TRBV7-3 and TRBJ2-1; TRBD1 matches at 10 bases. The germline gives CDR1 SGHTA, CDR2 FQGTGA. The CDR3 is made up of 15 amino acids. V was pared by 5 bases and J by 3 bases, with 4 bases of the junction left unmatched.